This TCR beta chain was profiled in a study of blood T cell repertoires in COVID-19. Background on the study: Italy, Spain and the United States were the sources of the convalescent and acute COVID-19 samples. T cells, B-cell-depleted T cells, or PBMCs provided the cDNA or gDNA that served as material.

The authors' processing: Reference gene primers were amplified, and this amplification served to estimate nucleated cell counts. The data were produced by immunoSEQ multiplex PCR, yet TCRdb's version contains in-frame clones alone and is incomplete. V, J and clone size are those of that table, while D and trimming were read from the DNA. The sample holds around 100,000 clones, approximately 79% seen once. Seattle enrolled patients during active infection and tracked them longitudinally. Deletions cut 7 bases from V and 4 bases from J, with 11 bases between. CDR1 is SQVTM and CDR2 is ANQGSEA in the germline V gene. The CDR3 runs 12 residues.

The clonotype originates from a man in his 70s with COVID-19, enrolled during active disease. Sequencing was performed on peripheral blood. The genes are TRBV29-1 and TRBJ1-5; TRBD1 might be the D (5 bases). This CDR3 reads CSASSGNQPQHF. As DNA, the CDR3 is TGCAGCGCCAGTTCAGGGAATCAGCCCCAGCATTTT.